The T cell receptor (beta chain) described here comes from a study of T-cell memory formation after mild COVID-19. Study overall: In these data, TCR clusters were largely donor specific.

There are a few counts of this clonotype. Its matching antigen is unknown. Findings of the study overall: What remained unconfirmed was the SARS-CoV-2 specificity of second-wave clones peaking on day 37.

TCRdb passed the 5' RACE reads through MiXCR, listing each CDR3 protein once. This sample has some 490,000 distinct CDR3 sequences; about 18% occur once, and the top ten carry approximately 13%. The CDR3 extends over 14 amino acids. The V and J ends lost 10 bases and 5 bases respectively, with 17 bases between them. Germline assignment: CDR1 LNHDA and CDR2 SQIVND (reference sequence). The chain has TRBV19 and TRBJ2-2; maybe TRBD1 (6 bases). The receptor was derived from an adult woman who had mild COVID-19 (a few samples of this study predate the infection). Cell type and time point are not known. Sequencing was carried out using PBMCs or a T cell subset sorted from them (not recorded which). This chain's CDR3 is CATRRAGVTGELFF. Written as DNA, the CDR3 is TGTGCCACCCGACGGGCAGGGGTAACCGGGGAGCTGTTTTTT.